The source of this T cell receptor (beta chain) is a study of vaccination effects on CD4 cells after COVID-19. Overall study: Following the second dose by a median of 72 days, the post-vaccine samples were obtained. Study observations and caveats: Marked clonal contraction of both clone types appeared late after vaccination. Missing from the study were early post-infection timepoints, and its convalescent patients were few.

Peptide-pool stimulation followed by sequencing identified expanded antigen-specific CD4+ clonotypes in the ViraFEST assay. Following an approximately ten-day culture, CD4+ T cells were purified. Vaccination of participants consisted of two doses of either the BNT162b2 or mRNA-1273 vaccine. Days 3 and 7 were when half the medium was replaced with IL-2 medium. In this sample, this clone turned up once. As yet, its antigen is unknown. TCRdb's copy holds only in-frame clones and misses some; the assay was immunoSEQ multiplex PCR. Of approximately 28,000 clones in the sample, about 67% were seen once. The CDR3 is 16 amino acids. The germline CDR1 and CDR2 sequences are SGHKS and YYEKEE (reference sequence). The V gene lost 0 bases and the J gene lost 0 bases, with 9 bases spanning the gap.

The genes are TRBV5-5 and TRBJ2-2; tentative D call: TRBD2 (5 bases). The material was CD4+ T cells from PBMCs cultured with HCoV-NL63 spike peptides, obtained after COVID-19 vaccination. This TCR was sampled from a human donor who received a COVID-19 vaccine. CDR3 DNA: TGTGCCAGCAGCTTGGATGTCGGGACGAACACCGGGGAGCTGTTTTTT. Its protein product is CASSLDVGTNTGELFF.